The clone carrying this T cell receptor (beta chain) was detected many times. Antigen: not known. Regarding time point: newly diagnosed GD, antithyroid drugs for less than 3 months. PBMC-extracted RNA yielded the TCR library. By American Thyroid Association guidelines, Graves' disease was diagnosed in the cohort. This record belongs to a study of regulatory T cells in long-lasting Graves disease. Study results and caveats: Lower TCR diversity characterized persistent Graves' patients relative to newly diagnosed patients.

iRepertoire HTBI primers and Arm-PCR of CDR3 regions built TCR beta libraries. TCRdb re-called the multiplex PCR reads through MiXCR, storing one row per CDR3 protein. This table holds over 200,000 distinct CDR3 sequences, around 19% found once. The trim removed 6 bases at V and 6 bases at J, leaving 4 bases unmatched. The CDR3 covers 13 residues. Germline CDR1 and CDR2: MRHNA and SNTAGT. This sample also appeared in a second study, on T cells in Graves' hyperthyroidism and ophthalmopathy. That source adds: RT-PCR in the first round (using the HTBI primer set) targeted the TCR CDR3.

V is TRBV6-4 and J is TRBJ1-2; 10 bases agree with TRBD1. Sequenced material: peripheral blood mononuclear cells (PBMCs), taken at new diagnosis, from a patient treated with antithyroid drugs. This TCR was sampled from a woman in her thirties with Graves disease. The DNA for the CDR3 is TGTGCCAGCAGGGGGACAGGGGAGCATGGCTACACCTTC. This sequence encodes CASRGTGEHGYTF.